These T cell receptor beta chains were read from a single sample in a study of read filtering for tumor transcriptome and immune sequencing. TCRdb fed the reads into MiXCR, producing one record per CDR3 protein. The sample consists of approximately 58,000 distinct CDR3 sequences, more than 9% of them appearing once. The sample taken for sequencing was a population of CD138-negative cells sorted from bone marrow. The receptors here all came from a donor at least 40 years old with multiple myeloma. Each CDR3 is given without its conserved first and last residue.

J gene | V gene | CDR3 protein
TRBJ1-2 | TRBV12-3/TRBV12-4 | ASSPPSRAGYT
TRBJ2-5 | TRBV7-9 | ASSPLAGAQY
TRBJ1-5 | TRBV7-9 | ASSQGTAGGNQPQH
TRBJ2-3 | TRBV19 | ASSPKDKKDTQY
TRBJ2-7 | TRBV6-1 | ASSSPGQGAYEQY
TRBJ2-3 | TRBV29-1 | SVGTSMDSYTQY
TRBJ1-4 | TRBV30 | AWSGPNEKLF
TRBJ2-6 | TRBV20-1 | SAKQIPSPNSGANVLT
TRBJ1-1 | TRBV28 | ALSSLRDTEAF
TRBJ1-1 | TRBV2 | ASSTRDEAF
TRBJ2-3 | TRBV11-3 | ASSWTSGGPTDTQY
TRBJ1-5 | TRBV20-1 | SAHRANQPQH
TRBJ2-5 | TRBV28 | ASSAPDGGGQETQY
TRBJ2-7 | TRBV6-2/TRBV6-3 | ASRFGTGVNEQY
TRBJ1-5 | TRBV28 | ASSPVGGSNQPQH
TRBJ2-1 | TRBV3-1 | ASSQVSGGAYEQL
TRBJ2-3 | TRBV29-1 | SVPTSGGDVDTQY
TRBJ1-6 | TRBV29-1 | SVASGTADSPLH
TRBJ2-1 | TRBV5-1 | ASSSTGRANEQF
TRBJ1-5 | TRBV15 | ATSRLVFGQGDQPQH
TRBJ1-4 | TRBV29-1 | SVDEGPGEKLF
TRBJ2-5 | TRBV6-1 | ASSESQGAFETQY
TRBJ1-2 | TRBV2 | ASSAQGGTNYGYT
TRBJ2-2 | TRBV29-1 | SALGRRGNTGELL
TRBJ2-3 | TRBV7-3 | ASSSQGQGTDTQY
TRBJ1-5 | TRBV24-1 | ATSDQDRRAQH
TRBJ1-5 | TRBV24-1 | ATSDLIGQPQH
TRBJ1-5 | TRBV6-5 | ASKAGTGNNQPQH
TRBJ2-3 | TRBV4-1 | ASSRLEGGTDTQY
TRBJ1-1 | TRBV7-3 | ASSLTTGATEAF
TRBJ1-1 | TRBV6-2/TRBV6-3 | ASSYVNTFEEGNTEAF
TRBJ2-7 | TRBV7-9 | ASSPPAPGQTYEQY
TRBJ1-1 | TRBV6-5 | ASSYSGQKNTEAF
TRBJ1-1 | TRBV28 | ASPGQGRDTEAF
TRBJ2-3 | TRBV20-1 | SARDSGLAGGTDTQY
TRBJ1-2 | TRBV6-1 | ASTAVPTLTGGYGYT
TRBJ1-4 | TRBV29-1 | SVPSNEKLF
TRBJ2-2 | TRBV20-1 | SASSRGRSTGELF
TRBJ2-2 | TRBV19 | ASSIGTGETGELF
TRBJ1-5 | TRBV28 | ASSTGARSQPQH
TRBJ1-5 | TRBV12-3/TRBV12-4 | ASSLGGQNNQPQH
TRBJ1-2 | TRBV6-2/TRBV6-3 | ASSYSRDRVGPGYT
TRBJ2-3 | TRBV5-1 | ASSAASGGTSTDTQY
TRBJ2-1 | TRBV7-3 | ASSSRQGPSSYNEQF
TRBJ1-1 | TRBV4-2 | ASSQEDRDSEAF
TRBJ1-1 | TRBV18 | ASSPPGQGIETEAF
TRBJ2-7 | TRBV20-1 | SARDTGPYEQY
TRBJ2-7 | TRBV18 | ASSWGSKSYEQY
TRBJ1-1 | TRBV6-5 | ASSYLQGEAF
TRBJ1-1 | TRBV7-3 | ASSQTGNTEAF
TRBJ2-3 | TRBV24-1 | ATLGGDTQY
TRBJ1-1 | TRBV5-1 | ASSRRTGEGTEAF
TRBJ1-5 | TRBV2 | ASSGGTGNGNQPQH
TRBJ2-6 | TRBV24-1 | ATSDSSGQLSSGANVLT
TRBJ1-5 | TRBV29-1 | SVGGGQTDQPQH
TRBJ1-1 | TRBV7-9 | ASSPGVNIEAF
TRBJ2-7 | TRBV12-3/TRBV12-4 | ASSLKRPSSYEQY